This paragraph covers one T cell receptor beta chain sequence. These data come from a study of blood T cells in healthy people across ages. Germline values: CDR1 SGHTA, CDR2 FQGNSA. The CDR3 has 15 amino acids. V lost 5 bases, J lost 10 bases, and 8 bases stayed unmatched. A second PCR, run for about 7 to 11 cycles, used a sample-barcoded 5' primer plus a J-beta primer mix. In TCRdb, the 5' RACE reads were re-called with MiXCR into one record per CDR3 protein. The sample includes about 720,000 distinct CDR3 sequences, about a fifth of them seen just once. The source material was blood. The TCR sequence derives from a man between 65 and 79 years old in good health. The chain uses TRBV7-2 and TRBJ1-4; TRBD1 matches at 12 bases. CDR3 coding DNA: TGTGCCAGCAGCATAACGGGGACAGGGGGCGGAAAACTGTTTTTT. It is translated as CASSITGTGGGKLFF. The whole variable domain, filled in from reference TRBV7-2 and TRBJ1-4, reads GAGVSQSPSNKVTEKGKDVELRCDPISGHTALYWYRQSLGQGLEFLIYFQGNSAPDKSGLPSDRFSAERTGGSVSTLTIQRTQQEDSAVYLCASSITGTGGGKLFFGSGTQLSVL.